These T cell receptor beta chains were read from a single sample in a study of PD-1 blockade in classical Hodgkin lymphoma. Here immunoSEQ multiplex PCR was the method, and the copy in TCRdb shows in-frame clones only, minus some. Of 31,000 or so clones in the sample, roughly four fifths were seen once. The source was peripheral blood mononuclear cells (PBMCs), collected before the fourth cycle of nivolumab. These receptor sequences come from a human donor with classical Hodgkin lymphoma. Each CDR3 is given with its conserved first and last residue. D genes are given only for firm matches. Rows give clone size only sometimes, using once, few, many, or a class for an expanded clone.

clone size,V gene,D gene,J gene,CDR3 DNA,CDR3 protein
NA,TRBV6-6,NA,TRBJ1-2,TGTGCCAGCAGCCAAGGAGGGTCGCTGGGCACCTTC,CASSQGGSLGTF
once,TRBV5-4,NA,TRBJ2-2,TGTGCCAGCAGCCCCCCCGGGGAAACCGGGGAGCTGTTTTTT,CASSPPGETGELFF
NA,TRBV6-5,TRBD1,TRBJ1-1,TGTGCCAGCACCAAGACAGGGGGGAACACTGAAGCTTTCTTT,CASTKTGGNTEAFF
NA,TRBV5-5,TRBD2,TRBJ2-3,TGTGCCAGCAGCTACACGACAGGACTAGCGGGCTTCACAGATACGCAGTATTTT,CASSYTTGLAGFTDTQYF
NA,TRBV11-3,NA,TRBJ2-7,TGTGCCAGCAGCTTAGGCCAGGCCCGGGCCGAGCAGTACTTC,CASSLGQARAEQYF
NA,TRBV4-3,NA,TRBJ1-4,TGCGCCAGCAGCCACCGGGATGGGAGCGAAAAACTGTTTTTT,CASSHRDGSEKLFF
NA,TRBV7-2,TRBD2,TRBJ2-3,TGTGCCAGCAGCCCGACTAGCGGGAGGATGGGCTATTTT,CASSPTSGRMGYF
NA,TRBV18,NA,TRBJ1-5,TGTGCCAGCTCACCCGACATGAGCAATCAGCCCCAGCATTTT,CASSPDMSNQPQHF
NA,TRBV7-3,NA,TRBJ1-1,TGTGCCAGCAGCTTATTGCGGAACACTGAAGCTTTCTTT,CASSLLRNTEAFF
NA,TRBV15,NA,TRBJ2-1,TGTGCCACCAGCAGAGATGGGGAGCAGTTCTTC,CATSRDGEQFF
NA,TRBV9,TRBD2,TRBJ2-1,TGTGCCAGCAGCCCCACAGGGACTAGCGGGCCCTTCTCATACAATGAGCAGTTCTTC,CASSPTGTSGPFSYNEQFF
NA,TRBV7-2,NA,TRBJ1-2,TGTGCCAGCAGCTCAGCCGTCCTCTTGGGGGCCGGCTATGGCTACACCTTC,CASSSAVLLGAGYGYTF
few,TRBV28,NA,TRBJ2-1,TGTGCCAGCAGTTTACCCGGTCCCTACAATGAGCAGTTCTTC,CASSLPGPYNEQFF
NA,TRBV5-6,NA,TRBJ1-5,TGTGCCAGCAGCGCGGGACCTCAACAGCCCCAGCATTTT,CASSAGPQQPQHF
NA,TRBV28,NA,TRBJ2-5,TGTGCCAGCAGCCTGCAGTTCAAGCAGTACTTC,CASSLQFKQYF
NA,TRBV20-1,NA,TRBJ2-1,TGCAGTGCTAGAGCTAGCGCCGAGCAGTTCTTC,CSARASAEQFF
NA,TRBV10-2,NA,TRBJ2-2,TGCGCCAGCACGGGGCAGCTCACCGGGGAGCTGTTTTTT,CASTGQLTGELFF
NA,TRBV28,NA,TRBJ2-1,TGTGCCAGCATGATTAGCAATGAGCAGTTCTTC,CASMISNEQFF
NA,TRBV4-2,TRBD2,TRBJ2-7,TGTGCCAGCAGCCGGACTAGCGGGAGCCTGGGGCTGCACGAGCAGTACTTC,CASSRTSGSLGLHEQYF
NA,TRBV5-4,NA,TRBJ1-4,TGTGCCAGCAGCTTGTGGGCGACTAATGAAAAACTGTTTTTT,CASSLWATNEKLFF
NA,TRBV5-1,NA,TRBJ2-5,TGCGCCAGCAGCTTGTACACAGGGTACCAAGAGACCCAGTACTTC,CASSLYTGYQETQYF
NA,TRBV30,TRBD1,TRBJ1-2,TGTGCCTGGAGTGTACGGAAGCAGGGGGCGAACTATGGCTACACCTTC,CAWSVRKQGANYGYTF
medium-sized,TRBV10-3,NA,TRBJ1-1,TGTGCCATCAGTGGTGGCTTGGGAACTGAAGCTTTCTTT,CAISGGLGTEAFF
NA,TRBV6-5,NA,TRBJ1-1,TGTGCCAGCAGTCGCGGCCCCCCCGCTGAAGCTTTCTTT,CASSRGPPAEAFF
NA,TRBV4-2,NA,TRBJ2-6,TGTGCCAGCAGCCAAGACCTTACACGACCCCGCTCTGGGGCCAACGTCCTGACTTTC,CASSQDLTRPRSGANVLTF
NA,TRBV7-9,NA,TRBJ2-5,TGTGCCAGCAGCTTAGCCTCGCAAAGGGTGGAGACCCAGTACTTC,CASSLASQRVETQYF
NA,TRBV11-2,TRBD2,TRBJ2-2,TGTGCCAGCAGCTTAGGAGCGGGGAGTGGCACCGGGGAGCTGTTTTTT,CASSLGAGSGTGELFF
NA,TRBV5-1,NA,TRBJ1-5,TGCGCCAGCAGCTCCGGGGGGGGAGACAATCAGCCCCAGCATTTT,CASSSGGGDNQPQHF
NA,TRBV28,NA,TRBJ2-7,TGTGCCAGCAAAACAGGGTTCTACGAGCAGTACTTC,CASKTGFYEQYF
NA,TRBV4-2,NA,TRBJ1-6,TGTGCCAGCAGCGAGGGTGGTTATTCACCCCTCCACTTT,CASSEGGYSPLHF
NA,TRBV29-1,TRBD1,TRBJ1-1,TGCAGCGTTGTGAGGACAGGGTCCACTGAAGCTTTCTTT,CSVVRTGSTEAFF
few,TRBV4-3,TRBD2,TRBJ2-4,TGCGCCAGCAGCCAAATGACTAGCGCAAACATTCAGTACTTC,CASSQMTSANIQYF
NA,TRBV4-2,NA,TRBJ1-6,TGTGCCAGCAGCCCCGGGACGGTTGATTCACCCCTCCACTTT,CASSPGTVDSPLHF
NA,TRBV6-6,TRBD2,TRBJ2-5,TGTGCCAGCAGTAGCGGGGGGGCCCAAGAGACCCAGTACTTC,CASSSGGAQETQYF
NA,TRBV5-4,NA,TRBJ1-2,TGTGCCAGCAAATTGGTGGACCAGGCTTATGGCTACACCTTC,CASKLVDQAYGYTF
NA,TRBV7-6,NA,TRBJ2-7,TGTGCCAGCACGTCAGGGCCCGGGACAAAATACTACGAGCAGTACTTC,CASTSGPGTKYYEQYF
NA,TRBV9,NA,TRBJ2-6,TGTGCCAGCAGCGTAAGTATGGCCTCTGGGGCCAACGTCCTGACTTTC,CASSVSMASGANVLTF
NA,TRBV5-8,NA,TRBJ1-4,TGTGCCAGCAGCTTGGCGACCGGGACTGACTATGCGAAACTGTTTTTT,CASSLATGTDYAKLFF
few,TRBV7-8,NA,TRBJ1-2,TGTGCCAGCAGCTTAAAGGGCAGGGATGGCTACACCTTC,CASSLKGRDGYTF
NA,TRBV5-1,TRBD1,TRBJ1-1,TGCGCCAGCAGCCCGGGACAGGTGGGTCCGAGGCCTGAAGCTTTCTTT,CASSPGQVGPRPEAFF
NA,TRBV7-8,NA,TRBJ2-5,TGTGCCAGCAGCTTAGCCGGAGAGACCCAGTACTTC,CASSLAGETQYF
NA,TRBV4-3,TRBD2,TRBJ2-1,TGCGCCAGCAGCCCCGCCGGGGCTAGCGGGAGAAATGAGCAGTTCTTC,CASSPAGASGRNEQFF
NA,TRBV7-2,TRBD1,TRBJ1-3,TGTGCCAGCAGCACCCCAGGGGGATTGTTAACGAACACCATATATTTT,CASSTPGGLLTNTIYF
few,TRBV6-5,NA,TRBJ1-2,TGTGCCAGCATCGGGCACTATGGCTACACCTTC,CASIGHYGYTF
NA,TRBV12-5,NA,TRBJ1-1,TGTGCTAGTGGTTTGGGAGGGGACACTGAAGCTTTCTTT,CASGLGGDTEAFF
NA,TRBV9,TRBD2,TRBJ2-3,TGTGCCAGCAGCGGTGGGACTAGCAAAACAGATACGCAGTATTTT,CASSGGTSKTDTQYF
once,TRBV18,TRBD1,TRBJ1-2,TGTGCCAGCTCACCAGTTGACAGGGCGAGTGGCTACACCTTC,CASSPVDRASGYTF
NA,TRBV7-2,TRBD1,TRBJ2-2,TGTGCCAGCAGCTCCGCGACAGGGGCCACCGGGGAGCTGTTTTTT,CASSSATGATGELFF
NA,TRBV19,TRBD2,TRBJ2-1,TGTGCCAGTAGTGCCGGGACTAGCCTCTCAATTGAGCAGTTCTTC,CASSAGTSLSIEQFF
NA,TRBV21-1,NA,TRBJ2-5,TGTGCCAGCAGCAAAGTCGTCAGGGTTTTGTTTGGGACCCAGTACTTC,CASSKVVRVLFGTQYF
NA,TRBV11-2,NA,TRBJ2-5,TGTGCCAGCAGGAGACCCGGGACTCTCCGGGAGACCCAGTACTTC,CASRRPGTLRETQYF
few,TRBV6-6,TRBD1,TRBJ1-4,TGTGCCAGCAGCCTCGGACAGGGAGGACCGGCTGAAAAACTGTTTTTT,CASSLGQGGPAEKLFF
NA,TRBV2,NA,TRBJ2-1,TGTGCCAGCAGACCGGGTTCCGATACTGACAATGAGCAGTTCTTC,CASRPGSDTDNEQFF
NA,TRBV2,NA,TRBJ1-2,TGTGCCAGCAGTGAAGATAATCCTTCGGCTAACTATGGCTACACCTTC,CASSEDNPSANYGYTF